The 4 T cell receptor beta chains below were found in one sample sequenced in a study of T cell responses to AZD1222 COVID-19 vaccine. Sequencing used immunoSEQ multiplex PCR; TCRdb keeps in-frame clones, though not all of them. The sample holds around 160,000 clones, approximately 78% seen once. The sample was peripheral blood, taken on day 0 of MenACWY control vaccination. The receptors were gathered from an adult in good health.

The genes are TRBV5-1 and TRBJ1-6; 7 bases match TRBD1. Germline CDR1 SGHRS, CDR2 YFSETQ. The CDR3 sequence is 16 residues long. The trim removed 2 bases at V and 3 bases at J, leaving 5 bases unmatched. The CDR3 sequence is CASSFGQDHYNSPLHF. Written as DNA, the CDR3 is TGCGCCAGCAGCTTCGGACAGGACCACTATAATTCACCCCTCCACTTT.

This chain links TRBV7-9 with TRBJ2-1, with 8 bases matching TRBD1. V was clipped by 5 bases and J by 2 bases; unmatched bases: 5. The germline CDR1 and CDR2 sequences are SEHNR and FQNEAQ (reference sequence). The CDR3 runs to 15 residues. This CDR3 reads CASSIPTGAYNEQFF. The CDR3 nucleotides are TGTGCCAGCAGCATCCCGACAGGGGCCTACAATGAGCAGTTCTTC.

The rearrangement links TRBV18 to TRBJ2-2; no definite D call. CDR3 length: 16 amino acids. CDR1 KGHSH and CDR2 LQKENI come from the germline V gene. Trimming removed 3 bases at V and 6 bases at J, with 17 bases between. The CDR3 sequence is CASSPGWQTRAGELFF. The CDR3 nucleotides read TGTGCCAGCTCACCGGGTTGGCAGACCCGAGCCGGGGAGCTGTTTTTT. Combining the CDR3 with reference TRBV18 and TRBJ2-2 gives the whole variable domain NAGVMQNPRHLVRRRGQEARLRCSPMKGHSHVYWYRQLPEEGLKFMVYLQKENIIDESGMPKERFSAEFPKEGPSILRIQQVVRGDSAAYFCASSPGWQTRAGELFFGEGSRLTVL.

A single count supports this clone. The rearrangement uses TRBV10-3 and TRBJ1-2; D gene uncertain. Germline lookup yields CDR1 ENHRY and CDR2 SYGVKD. The germline V and J ends were trimmed by 0 bases and 7 bases, with 12 bases remaining between them. The length of the CDR3 is 14 residues. The CDR3 nucleotides read TGTGCCATCAGTGAGTCGAATGGGGTGCGTGGCTACACCTTC. This encodes CAISESNGVRGYTF.